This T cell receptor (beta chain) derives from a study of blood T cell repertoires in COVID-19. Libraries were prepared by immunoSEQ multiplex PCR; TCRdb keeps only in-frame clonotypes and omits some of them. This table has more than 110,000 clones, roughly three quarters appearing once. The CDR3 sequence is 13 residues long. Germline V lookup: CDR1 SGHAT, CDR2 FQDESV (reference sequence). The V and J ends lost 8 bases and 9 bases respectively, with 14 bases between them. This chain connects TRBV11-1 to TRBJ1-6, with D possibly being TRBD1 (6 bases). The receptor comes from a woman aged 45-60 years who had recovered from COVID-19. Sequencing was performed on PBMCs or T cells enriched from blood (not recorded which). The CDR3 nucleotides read TGTGCCAGCGGTCAGACAGGACTTTCACCCCTCCACTTT. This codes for CASGQTGLSPLHF.